This TCR beta chain was captured by sequencing in a study of blood T cell repertoires in COVID-19. Study as a whole: Acute and convalescent COVID-19 samples came from the United States, Italy and Spain. Sample material is recorded as cDNA or gDNA derived from T cells, B-cell-depleted T cells, or PBMCs.

Study processing details: The authors estimated nucleated cell counts from reference gene primer amplification. Generated by immunoSEQ multiplex PCR, the TCRdb table keeps only in-frame clones and is missing some. That table gives V, J and clone size, and the DNA gave D and trimming. The table has 150,000 or so clones, approximately 90% seen once. The CDR3 runs 17 residues. Looked up from germline, CDR1 is LNHDA and CDR2 is SQIVND (reference sequence). The ends were cut back, 1 base at V and 6 bases at J, with 16 bases in the middle. Material for sequencing was peripheral blood. The clonotype was recovered from a man aged 60 to 69 with acute or convalescent COVID-19. The V call is TRBV19, the J call TRBJ1-6; the D gene is possibly TRBD1 (6 bases). The CDR3 DNA reads as TGTGCCAGTAGTATAGGAAGGCAGGGGTTGGTTAATTCACCCCTCCACTTT. Its translation is CASSIGRQGLVNSPLHF.